This T cell receptor (beta chain) was sequenced during a study of CD8 T cells in Susac syndrome. Whole-study context: Clinical remission applied to about 8 sequenced Susac syndrome patients, and roughly six had active disease.

Concerning this clonotype itself: The antigen is not known.

The germline gives CDR1 SGHTA, CDR2 FQGNSA. V dropped 7 bases and J dropped 5 bases, with 17 bases sitting between them. This CDR3 is 15 amino acids long. Random hexamers were used to reverse transcribe about 0.45 to 1 ug of RNA. TCRdb re-called the immunoSEQ multiplex PCR reads through MiXCR, storing one row per CDR3 protein. In the table there are around 200,000 distinct CDR3 sequences, around 93% of which are singletons. Findings of the study overall: Acknowledgment was made by the study that its TCR sequencing and HLA analysis involved a relatively small number of individuals. Susac CD8+ cells expanded clonally the most in TEMRA cells and in active patients.

The sequencing sample was made of CD8+ T cells from PBMCs. This receptor was identified in a human donor with Susac syndrome. This chain links TRBV7-2 with TRBJ1-4, with a tentative D call TRBD1 (6 bases). The CDR3 loop is CASTRRGAINEKLFF. The CDR3 bases are TGTGCCAGCACCCGGAGGGGGGCGATCAATGAAAAACTGTTTTTT.